A selection of T cell receptor beta chains follows, all from one sample in a study of OX40 agonist ivuxolimab in advanced cancers. Sequencing was performed with immunoSEQ multiplex PCR; in TCRdb, only in-frame clones are kept and a portion is missing. Of about 83,000 clones in the sample, about 90% were seen once. Sequences were derived from CD4+ or CD8+ T cells sorted from blood, sampled in a trial of the OX40 agonist ivuxolimab. These receptors came from an adult with an advanced solid tumor such as melanoma, head and neck, liver or kidney cancer. CDR3s include the opening cysteine and the closing phenylalanine or tryptophan. Fields, in order: J gene, clone size, V gene, D gene, CDR3 protein, CDR3 DNA. D genes are given only for firm matches. The size of a clone is reported for some rows only, either as once, few or many, or as a class for expanded clones.

J gene: TRBJ2-7
clone size: -
V gene: TRBV7-8
D gene: TRBD1
CDR3 protein: CASSSLPGTGSYEQYF
CDR3 DNA: TGTGCCAGCAGCTCCTTACCGGGGACAGGTTCCTACGAGCAGTACTTC

J gene: TRBJ1-3
clone size: -
V gene: TRBV29-1
D gene: TRBD1
CDR3 protein: CSVEDRQGAKGNTIYF
CDR3 DNA: TGCAGCGTTGAGGACCGACAGGGGGCAAAAGGAAACACCATATATTTT

J gene: TRBJ2-7
clone size: -
V gene: TRBV4-3
D gene: TRBD1
CDR3 protein: CASSQEDRGFYEQYF
CDR3 DNA: TGCGCCAGCAGCCAAGAGGACAGGGGTTTCTACGAGCAGTACTTC

J gene: TRBJ2-7
clone size: -
V gene: TRBV2
D gene: TRBD2
CDR3 protein: CASMGGSSYEQYF
CDR3 DNA: TGTGCCAGCATGGGGGGGAGCTCCTACGAGCAGTACTTC

J gene: TRBJ1-6
clone size: -
V gene: TRBV15
D gene: TRBD1
CDR3 protein: CATSRVEGANSPLHF
CDR3 DNA: TGTGCCACCAGCAGAGTGGAGGGGGCCAATTCACCCCTCCACTTT

J gene: TRBJ1-1
clone size: -
V gene: TRBV10-3
D gene: TRBD1
CDR3 protein: CAISPDRGTEAFF
CDR3 DNA: TGTGCCATCAGTCCGGACAGGGGCACTGAAGCTTTCTTT

J gene: TRBJ1-1
clone size: -
V gene: TRBV27
D gene: -
CDR3 protein: CASSLGNTEAFF
CDR3 DNA: TGTGCCAGCAGTTTAGGGAACACTGAAGCTTTCTTT

J gene: TRBJ1-6
clone size: few
V gene: TRBV10-3
D gene: -
CDR3 protein: CAASTYNSPLHF
CDR3 DNA: TGTGCCGCCTCGACCTATAATTCACCCCTCCACTTT

J gene: TRBJ1-1
clone size: -
V gene: TRBV7-9
D gene: -
CDR3 protein: CASSLIPGQNTEAFF
CDR3 DNA: TGTGCCAGCAGCTTGATACCGGGACAGAACACTGAAGCTTTCTTT

J gene: TRBJ1-2
clone size: -
V gene: TRBV10-3
D gene: -
CDR3 protein: CAISESSRGYGYTF
CDR3 DNA: TGTGCCATCAGTGAGTCAAGCAGGGGCTATGGCTACACCTTC

J gene: TRBJ1-5
clone size: -
V gene: TRBV5-1
D gene: -
CDR3 protein: CASSPGSNQPQHF
CDR3 DNA: TGCGCCAGCTCGCCTGGGTCCAATCAGCCCCAGCATTTT

J gene: TRBJ2-3
clone size: -
V gene: TRBV6-4
D gene: TRBD2
CDR3 protein: CASSGTSGTDTQYF
CDR3 DNA: TGTGCCAGCAGTGGGACTAGCGGCACAGATACGCAGTATTTT

J gene: TRBJ1-4
clone size: once
V gene: TRBV4-3
D gene: -
CDR3 protein: CASSQDSALATNEKLFF
CDR3 DNA: TGCGCCAGCAGCCAAGATAGTGCCTTGGCAACTAATGAAAAACTGTTTTTT

J gene: TRBJ1-5
clone size: -
V gene: TRBV27
D gene: -
CDR3 protein: CASSWTENQPQHF
CDR3 DNA: TGTGCCAGCAGCTGGACCGAAAATCAGCCCCAGCATTTT

J gene: TRBJ2-1
clone size: -
V gene: TRBV7-9
D gene: -
CDR3 protein: CASSLGVGAATALGQFF
CDR3 DNA: TGTGCCAGCAGCTTAGGGGTGGGGGCAGCCACCGCGTTGGGGCAGTTCTTC

J gene: TRBJ2-7
clone size: few
V gene: TRBV4-3
D gene: TRBD1
CDR3 protein: CASSQGTASSHEQYF
CDR3 DNA: TGCGCCAGCAGCCAGGGGACAGCCTCTTCCCACGAGCAGTACTTC

J gene: TRBJ1-6
clone size: -
V gene: TRBV7-3
D gene: TRBD1
CDR3 protein: CARLSKRDRGRINSPLHF
CDR3 DNA: TGTGCCAGACTATCTAAGAGGGACAGGGGGCGCATAAATTCACCCCTCCACTTT

J gene: TRBJ1-2
clone size: -
V gene: TRBV27
D gene: -
CDR3 protein: CASSLEGSGGYTF
CDR3 DNA: TGTGCCAGCAGTTTAGAGGGTTCGGGGGGCTACACCTTC

J gene: TRBJ2-1
clone size: -
V gene: TRBV5-5
D gene: TRBD2
CDR3 protein: CASSLTGGTYNEQFF
CDR3 DNA: TGTGCCAGCAGCTTGACGGGGGGAACCTACAATGAGCAGTTCTTC

J gene: TRBJ1-2
clone size: once
V gene: TRBV4-2
D gene: -
CDR3 protein: CASSQDSGHGYTF
CDR3 DNA: TGTGCCAGCAGCCAAGATAGTGGGCATGGCTACACCTTC